This passage covers 18 T cell receptor beta chains from one sample sequenced in a study of blood T cell repertoires in COVID-19. The assay was immunoSEQ multiplex PCR, and TCRdb's table has in-frame clones only and misses some. The table lists some 170,000 clones, around 85% of them singletons. The sequencing sample was made of peripheral blood. These receptors were collected from an older woman with acute or convalescent COVID-19.

This clone was seen only once. CDR3 residues: CASRPQGTGGEKLFF. For the CDR3, the DNA is TGTGCCAGCCGCCCCCAGGGGACAGGGGGTGAAAAACTGTTTTTT. The chain combines TRBV28 with TRBJ1-4; 11 nucleotides align to TRBD1. J was trimmed by 7 bases and V by 8 bases; bases with no gene match: 9. This CDR3 contains 15 residues. Germline lookup yields CDR1 MDHEN and CDR2 SYDVKM.

The CDR3 is CASRSELYEQYV. The CDR3 DNA is TGTGCCAGCAGATCCGAGCTCTACGAGCAGTACGTC. The V call is TRBV2, the J call TRBJ2-7; no firm D call. Germline loops: CDR1 SNHLY, CDR2 FYNNEI. The CDR3 has 12 amino acids. Trimming took off 6 bases at V and 3 bases at J, with 9 bases between the two ends.

By share, this clone counts as medium-sized. V gene TRBV24-1 combines with J gene TRBJ2-3; the D is unclear. The CDR3 consists of 13 residues. V was trimmed by 1 base and J by 1 base, leaving 2 bases between them. Germline assignment: CDR1 KGHDR and CDR2 SFDVKD. As DNA, the CDR3 is TGTGCCACCAGTGATTTCGGCACAGATACGCAGTATTTT. This codes for CATSDFGTDTQYF.

The CDR3, as DNA: TGTGCCTGGAGTGTGGGGACTAGTAGTGATACGCAGTATTTT. Encoded protein: CAWSVGTSSDTQYF. This chain joins TRBV30 and TRBJ2-3; TRBD2 aligns across 8 bases. CDR1 is GTSNPN, CDR2 SVGIG, per germline (reference sequence). The CDR3 runs to 14 residues. V trimming: 0 bases; J trimming: 6 bases; junction bases outside the gene matches: 5.

The rearrangement uses TRBV28 and TRBJ2-6, with 15 bases matching TRBD2. The CDR3 is made up of 18 amino acids. Losses at the gene ends were 4 bases for V and 1 base for J; bases not matched to a gene: 2. CDR1 MDHEN and CDR2 SYDVKM come from the germline V gene. As DNA, the CDR3 is TGTGCCAGCAGTTCCGGACTAGCGGGAGGGTCTGGGGCCAACGTCCTGACTTTC. Encoded protein: CASSSGLAGGSGANVLTF.

The chain links TRBV19 to TRBJ1-5; the match to TRBD1 covers 8 bases. The germline V gene has CDR1 LNHDA and CDR2 SQIVND (reference sequence). CDR3 length: 15 amino acids. V lost 8 bases, J lost 1 base, and 7 bases stayed unmatched. The CDR3 loop reads CASARYRGSNQPQHF. The CDR3 DNA sequence: TGTGCCAGTGCCAGATACAGGGGGAGCAATCAGCCCCAGCATTTT.

The rearrangement joins TRBV15 to TRBJ2-4; tentatively, D is TRBD1 (6 bases). CDR1 LNHNV and CDR2 YYDKDF come from the germline V gene (reference sequence). The CDR3 covers 14 residues. V was trimmed by 5 bases and J by 3 bases, leaving 11 bases between them. The CDR3 loop is CATSEQGGKNIQYF. DNA for the CDR3: TGTGCCACCAGCGAACAGGGCGGCAAAAACATTCAGTACTTC. Full variable domain (missing parts from reference TRBV15 and TRBJ2-4): DAMVIQNPRYQVTQFGKPVTLSCSQTLNHNVMYWYQQKSSQAPKLLFHYYDKDFNNEADTPDNFQSRRPNTSFCFLDIRSPGLGDTAMYLCATSEQGGKNIQYFGAGTRLSVL.

The chain is built from TRBV28 and TRBJ2-1, with TRBD2 as a possible D gene (6 bases). The germline V and J ends were trimmed by 9 bases and 7 bases, with 13 bases remaining between them. Germline loops: CDR1 MDHEN, CDR2 SYDVKM. The CDR3 covers 12 residues. The CDR3 is CARLAPGNEQFF. The CDR3 nucleotides are TGTGCCAGACTAGCCCCTGGGAATGAGCAGTTCTTC.

This clone was counted only a few times. The chain is built from TRBV9 and TRBJ1-6; D is unresolved. V lost 4 bases and J lost 2, with 16 bases in between. The V gene's germline CDR1 is SGDLS and CDR2 YYNGEE. The length of the CDR3 is 17 residues. CDR3 amino acids: CASSLRPEAPYNSPLHF. The CDR3 DNA reads TGTGCCAGCAGCCTCAGACCCGAGGCACCCTATAATTCACCCCTCCACTTT.

This clone appeared a few times. The chain recombines TRBV7-8 with TRBJ2-5; tentative D call: TRBD2 (6 bases). CDR3 length: 14 residues. V lost 5 bases to trimming and J lost 2 bases, with 12 bases between them. CDR1 and CDR2 from the germline V gene are SGHVS and FQNEAQ. The CDR3 loop reads CASSRGNLQETQYF. The CDR3 region has the DNA TGTGCCAGCAGCCGCGGGAACTTGCAAGAGACCCAGTACTTC.

This clone was counted a single time. The V and J genes are TRBV30 and TRBJ1-1, with 8 positions matching TRBD1. V shed 5 bases, J shed 2 bases, and the junction held 4 bases outside the gene matches. CDR1 GTSNPN and CDR2 SVGIG come from the germline V gene (reference sequence). This CDR3 spans 13 amino acids. As DNA, the CDR3 is TGTGCCTGGGACAGGGGCAAAAACACTGAAGCTTTCTTT. Encoded protein: CAWDRGKNTEAFF.

The rearrangement joins TRBV6-4 to TRBJ2-3, with 8 bases matching TRBD2. Germline lookup yields CDR1 MRHNA and CDR2 SNTAGT. V gave up 0 bases and J gave up 3 bases; unmatched junction bases: 8. This CDR3 has 17 amino acids. CDR3 coding DNA: TGTGCCAGCAGTGACTCCGGCAGCGGGAGATGGACAGATACGCAGTATTTT. This translates into CASSDSGSGRWTDTQYF.

The gene calls are TRBV5-1 and TRBJ2-3; TRBD2 agrees at 7 bases. The V gene end was trimmed by 2 bases and the J gene end by 3 bases; junction bases not matched to a gene: 9. Germline CDR1 reads SGHRS; CDR2 reads YFSETQ. The CDR3 is 16 amino acids. The CDR3 DNA is TGCGCCAGCAGCTTAGAACCGGGAGCGGGGACAGATACGCAGTATTTT. It codes for CASSLEPGAGTDTQYF.

CDR3 coding DNA: TGTGCCAGCAGTCCCACTAGCGCCGCTCGAGGCACCGGGGAGCTGTTTTTT. Protein product: CASSPTSAARGTGELFF. The chain joins TRBV6-6 to TRBJ2-2, with 7 bases matching TRBD2. The CDR3 extends over 17 amino acids. With V trimmed by 5 bases and J by 4 bases, 13 bases remained unmatched. The germline V gene has CDR1 MNHNY and CDR2 SVGAGI (reference sequence).

This chain connects TRBV24-1 to TRBJ2-5, with 7 bases identical to TRBD2. The V gene's germline CDR1 is KGHDR and CDR2 SFDVKD. The CDR3 is 17 amino acids. J gave up 5 bases and V 2 bases, and 13 bases lay outside the gene matches. The CDR3 protein is CATSDSPGGGALETQYF. DNA for the CDR3: TGTGCCACCAGTGATTCGCCCGGCGGGGGAGCTCTCGAGACCCAGTACTTC.

The chain uses TRBV11-3 and TRBJ1-1, with D unresolved. CDR1 is SGHNT, CDR2 YENEEA, per germline. This CDR3 spans 12 amino acids. V was trimmed by 4 bases and J by 2 bases, leaving 5 bases between them. DNA for the CDR3: TGTGCCAGCAGCTCGACAAACACTGAAGCTTTCTTT. It is translated as CASSSTNTEAFF.

The chain uses TRBV7-2 and TRBJ1-5, with D uncertain. Trimming took 1 base from V and 3 from J, leaving 13 bases between them. Germline CDR1 is SGHTA and CDR2 is FQGNSA. There are 16 residues in the CDR3. CDR3 nucleotide sequence: TGTGCCAGCAGCTTAGATCGTTGGGCGACCAATCAGCCCCAGCATTTT. Translation gives CASSLDRWATNQPQHF.

The CDR3 is CASMVSSGNTIYF. DNA of the CDR3: TGCGCCAGCATGGTTAGCTCTGGAAACACCATATATTTT. The V and J genes are TRBV5-1 and TRBJ1-3, with D unresolved. Germline CDR1 SGHRS, CDR2 YFSETQ. The length of the CDR3 is 13 residues. Trimming took 6 bases from V and 0 from J, leaving 7 bases between them.